The 32 T cell receptor beta chains in this list originate from one sample, sequenced in a study of T cells in Graves' hyperthyroidism and ophthalmopathy (dated by TCRdb to the late 2010s). Receptor libraries were prepared by multiplex PCR. The sequencing machine was an Illumina HiSeq 2000. The TCR beta CDR3 regions were amplified from RNA transcripts. A first-round RT-PCR of the TCR CDR3 used the HTBI primer set with the Qiagen OneStep RT-PCR kit. The raw public data were reprocessed by TCRdb itself: fastp quality trimming at Q25, MiXCR clonotype calling, in-frame beta chains only. Every distinct CDR3 protein forms one entry, paired with its most common genes and DNA. A total of about 680,000 distinct CDR3 sequences appear in this sample, around 40% of them only once. Clones ranked in the top ten supply roughly 30% of the sample. The sequencing input was blood. The receptors were sampled from a woman in her thirties or forties with Graves' hyperthyroidism.

The J gene is TRBJ2-5, the V gene TRBV27, with D perhaps TRBD2 (6 bases). The V gene lost 1 base and the J gene lost 4 bases, with 10 bases spanning the gap. Germline assignment: CDR1 MNHEY and CDR2 SMNVEV (reference sequence). CDR3 size: 14 residues. CDR3 nucleotides: TGTGCCAGCAGTTTATTGGGGGGAGCAGAGACCCAGTACTTC. Protein product: CASSLLGGAETQYF.

This clonotype was seen repeatedly, ten times or more. The chain carries TRBV20-1 and TRBJ1-5; 10 bases map to TRBD1. The V gene's germline CDR1 is DFQATT and CDR2 SNEGSKA (reference sequence). This CDR3 has 16 amino acids. Unmatched junction bases numbered 13, after V lost 3 bases and J lost 8 bases. The CDR3 DNA is TGCAGTGCTAGCCGTCCCGGGACAGGGGCAGGGAAGCCCCAGCATTTT. Its protein is CSASRPGTGAGKPQHF.

The sample holds many counts of this clonotype. CDR3 DNA sequence: TGTGCCAGCAGTTACTTCCAGAACACTGAAGCTTTCTTT. Amino acids: CASSYFQNTEAFF. This chain uses TRBV6-6 with TRBJ1-1; D not certain. CDR1 and CDR2 from the germline V gene are MNHNY and SVGAGI (reference sequence). V lost 1 base and J 1 base, leaving 4 bases between the germline ends. The CDR3 runs 13 residues.

This clonotype was seen many times. This chain connects TRBV9 to TRBJ1-2, with TRBD1 matching 7 bases. Germline lookup yields CDR1 SGDLS and CDR2 YYNGEE. The ends lost 3 bases at V and 4 bases at J; junction bases unmatched: 12. This CDR3 is built from 16 residues. The CDR3 DNA reads TGTGCCAGCAGCGCGCAATACGACAGGGTGGGCTATGGCTACACCTTC. Protein product: CASSAQYDRVGYGYTF.

CDR3 residues: CSAPATSSYEQYF. The CDR3 region has the DNA TGCAGTGCCCCCGCGACGAGCTCCTACGAGCAGTACTTC. The chain joins TRBV20-1 to TRBJ2-7; D unclear. In germline, CDR1 is DFQATT, CDR2 SNEGSKA (reference sequence). Trimming removed 6 bases at V and 0 bases at J, with 12 bases between. The CDR3 has 13 amino acids.

There are many counts of this clonotype. The CDR3 DNA reads as TGTGCCAGCAGTGACGTCAGGGGAAGCTACGAGCAGTACTTC. Translation gives CASSDVRGSYEQYF. This rearrangement joins TRBV2 to TRBJ2-7; D might be TRBD1 (6 bases). Trimming removed 3 bases at V and 3 bases at J, with 12 bases between. The CDR3 covers 14 residues. Germline V lookup: CDR1 SNHLY, CDR2 FYNNEI.

The chain uses TRBV11-1 and TRBJ1-6; 11 bases match TRBD1. The ends lost 5 bases at V and 15 bases at J; junction bases unmatched: 9. The length of the CDR3 is 14 residues. The germline CDR1 and CDR2 sequences are SGHAT and FQDESV (reference sequence). The DNA of the CDR3 is TGTGCCAGCAGCATCCGGGACAGGGGGGCCAACCTCCACTTT. Amino acids: CASSIRDRGANLHF.

This clonotype was seen many times. The rearrangement joins TRBV5-4 to TRBJ1-2, with D unclear. Trimming took 5 bases from V and 6 from J, leaving 11 bases between them. CDR1 is SGHNT, CDR2 YYREEE, per germline (reference sequence). The CDR3 runs to 12 residues. CDR3 DNA sequence: TGTGCCAGCAGTTACCGGGAAGATGGCTACACCTTC. Encoded protein: CASSYREDGYTF.

This clonotype has just a few counts. The chain uses TRBV20-1 and TRBJ1-5; D may be TRBD1 (5 bases). In germline, CDR1 is DFQATT, CDR2 SNEGSKA (reference sequence). V was clipped by 0 bases and J by 6 bases, with 18 bases between them. The CDR3 covers 16 residues. The DNA for the CDR3 is TGCAGTGCTAGAGATGGGAGGAGCAGGGTGTCTCAGCCCCAGCATTTT. As protein: CSARDGRSRVSQPQHF.

The rearrangement uses TRBV7-9 and TRBJ2-7; 11 nucleotides match TRBD2. CDR3 length: 16 residues. V was clipped by 6 bases and J by 6 bases; unmatched bases: 13. The germline CDR1 and CDR2 sequences are SEHNR and FQNEAQ (reference sequence). CDR3: CASSPAPLAGGREQYF. In nucleotides, the CDR3 is TGTGCCAGCAGTCCAGCTCCTCTAGCGGGGGGCCGCGAGCAGTACTTC.

This clonotype was seen at least ten times. V is TRBV6-6 and J is TRBJ2-5; D is possibly TRBD1 or TRBD2 (5 bases each). Germline V gene sequence: CDR1 MNHNY, CDR2 SVGAGI (reference sequence). Deletions cut 3 bases from V and 7 bases from J, with 15 bases between. This CDR3 is 14 amino acids long. The CDR3 nucleotides are TGTGCCAGCAGTTATTTTGCGGGCCAGGGGACCCAGTACTTC. This sequence encodes CASSYFAGQGTQYF.

The rearrangement joins TRBV7-9 to TRBJ2-7, with TRBD2 as a possible D gene (6 bases). The CDR3 sequence is 12 residues long. From germline, CDR1 is SEHNR and CDR2 FQNEAQ (reference sequence). Trimming removed 5 bases from V and 6 bases from J, with 11 bases in between. The CDR3 spells CASSRGGAEQYF. CDR3 DNA sequence: TGTGCCAGCAGCAGAGGCGGGGCCGAGCAGTACTTC.

This clonotype was detected a few times. V usage is TRBV20-1 and J usage is TRBJ1-4, with D tentatively TRBD1 (6 bases). Germline CDR1 is DFQATT and CDR2 is SNEGSKA (reference sequence). With 0 bases removed from V and 8 bases from J, the gap between germline ends came to 16 bases. This CDR3 region has 15 residues. The CDR3 sequence is CSARDLGAEREKLFF. For the CDR3, the DNA is TGCAGTGCTAGAGATCTGGGGGCAGAGAGGGAAAAACTGTTTTTT.

This clonotype has a count of ten or more. This rearrangement joins TRBV7-3 to TRBJ2-5; 9 bases are shared with TRBD2. V shed 3 bases, J shed 1 base, and the junction held 3 bases outside the gene matches. Germline-derived CDR1 and CDR2 are SGHTA and FQGTGA. The CDR3 runs 15 residues. The CDR3 loop reads CASSLSSGAQETQYF. The CDR3 DNA reads TGTGCCAGCAGCTTGTCTAGCGGGGCCCAAGAGACCCAGTACTTC.

The chain is built from TRBV25-1 and TRBJ2-5; D perhaps matches TRBD1 (6 bases). This CDR3 is 15 amino acids long. With 4 bases removed from V and 0 bases from J, the gap between germline ends came to 12 bases. Germline V gives CDR1 MGHDK, CDR2 SYGVNS. The CDR3 here is CASSGPTGYQETQYF. CDR3 coding DNA: TGTGCCAGCAGTGGCCCAACAGGGTACCAAGAGACCCAGTACTTC.

This clonotype came up many times. The chain links TRBV10-3 to TRBJ2-7, with D tentatively TRBD2 (6 bases). Per the germline V gene, CDR1 is ENHRY and CDR2 is SYGVKD. This CDR3 is built from 11 residues. CDR3 sequence reads: CAAGTGLEQYF. In DNA, the CDR3 is TGTGCGGCAGGGACTGGGCTCGAGCAGTACTTC.

This chain links TRBV7-6 with TRBJ1-2; no firm D call. The V and J ends lost 0 bases and 2 bases respectively, with 4 bases between them. Germline V gives CDR1 SGHVS, CDR2 FNYEAQ. There are 13 residues in the CDR3. CDR3: CASSLARNYGYTF. In DNA, the CDR3 is TGTGCCAGCAGCTTAGCGCGAAACTATGGCTACACCTTC.

This clonotype was recorded only once. A much larger clonotype is one base distant, so this may be a read error. J is TRBJ2-5 and V is TRBV20-1; 10 nucleotides line up with TRBD2. The CDR3 covers 14 residues. Per the germline V gene, CDR1 is DFQATT and CDR2 is SNEGSKA (reference sequence). The CDR3 loop is CSADASGRRETQHF. CDR3 DNA: TGCAGTGCGGACGCTAGCGGGAGACGGGAGACCCAGCACTTC.

In the case of this clonotype: Since a much larger clone is just one base distant, this may be a read error. The CDR3 DNA is TGTGCCAGTAGTATTCGGGCCGGCAGTACCTACGAGCAGTACTTC. Translated, it gives CASSIRAGSTYEQYF. The V and J genes are TRBV19 and TRBJ2-7; the D is unclear. This CDR3 region has 15 residues. Germline V gene lookup returns CDR1 LNHDA and CDR2 SQIVND (reference sequence). Trimming pared 3 bases from V and 2 bases from J, leaving 14 bases between.

Notes on this clonotype: A much larger clone differs from this one at a single base, so this may be a read error. The chain carries TRBV20-1 and TRBJ1-2; D is uncertain. Trimming pared 4 bases from V and 1 base from J, leaving 16 bases between. CDR1 and CDR2 from the germline V gene are DFQATT and SNEGSKA (reference sequence). This CDR3 spans 15 amino acids. CDR3: CSAKPTGPGNYGYTF. As DNA, the CDR3 is TGCAGTGCTAAACCTACCGGGCCGGGTAACTATGGCTACACCTTC.

This clonotype appeared many times. J is TRBJ2-2 and V is TRBV29-1, with D uncertain. Trimming took 6 bases from V and 0 from J, leaving 11 bases between them. CDR1 is SQVTM, CDR2 ANQGSEA, per germline. The CDR3 totals 14 residues. The chain's CDR3 is CSVLPQANTGELFF. The CDR3 region has the DNA TGCAGCGTCCTCCCCCAGGCGAACACCGGGGAGCTGTTTTTT.

This clonotype was seen many times. The rearrangement joins TRBV6-5 to TRBJ1-1; D ambiguous. CDR3 length: 13 amino acids. V was trimmed by 6 bases and J by 1 base, leaving 9 bases between them. Germline-derived CDR1 and CDR2 are MNHEY and SVGAGI. CDR3 protein: CASRRTENTEAFF. The CDR3 DNA reads as TGTGCCAGCAGGCGTACAGAGAACACTGAAGCTTTCTTT.

The CDR3 loop is CARHRTGRRETQYF. CDR3 in DNA: TGTGCCAGACACCGGACAGGACGGAGGGAGACCCAGTACTTC. The genes are TRBV2 and TRBJ2-5, with TRBD1 matching over 7 bases. J lost 5 bases, V lost 9 bases, and 12 bases had no gene match. Per the germline V gene, CDR1 is SNHLY and CDR2 is FYNNEI. This CDR3 has 14 residues.

The genes are TRBV19 and TRBJ1-6; weak D call: TRBD1 (5 bases). V lost 7 bases and J lost 10, with 14 bases in between. This CDR3 region has 13 residues. From germline, CDR1 is LNHDA and CDR2 SQIVND (reference sequence). This CDR3 reads CASTGTDVSPLHF. CDR3 nucleotide sequence: TGTGCCAGTACTGGGACCGACGTATCACCCCTCCACTTT.

This clonotype was counted at least ten times. V is TRBV12-3 or TRBV12-4 and J is TRBJ1-1, with D perhaps matching TRBD1 (5 bases). Trimming stripped 6 bases from V and 3 bases from J, with 11 bases between. The CDR3 is made up of 13 amino acids. CDR3 DNA sequence: TGTGCCAGCAGACAGACAGCCTACACTGAAGCTTTCTTT. Protein: CASRQTAYTEAFF.

This clonotype was detected many times. The genes are TRBV5-8 and TRBJ1-2; D possibly corresponds to TRBD1 (6 bases). Per germline, CDR1 SGHTS and CDR2 YDEGEE. The CDR3 sequence is 15 residues long. The V end was cut by 0 bases, the J end by 4 bases, with 13 bases between. The CDR3, as DNA: TGTGCCAGCAGCTTGGCAGCAGGGGCGTTCTATGGCTACACCTTC. Translating gives CASSLAAGAFYGYTF.

Only a few counts were recorded for this clonotype. V gene TRBV19 combines with J gene TRBJ2-2; D gene ambiguous. This CDR3 contains 14 residues. Germline V gene sequence: CDR1 LNHDA, CDR2 SQIVND (reference sequence). Trimming pared 3 bases from V and 8 bases from J, leaving 13 bases between. DNA of the CDR3: TGTGCCAGTAGTATCGTAAGGGCATGGGGGGAGCTGTTTTTT. This codes for CASSIVRAWGELFF.

This clonotype is a singleton in its sample. The CDR3 reads CSARPMGGGMARNEKLFF. The CDR3 DNA is TGCAGTGCTAGACCCATGGGGGGGGGAATGGCCCGCAATGAAAAACTGTTTTTT. The chain employs TRBV20-1 and TRBJ1-4; weak D call: TRBD1 (5 bases). This CDR3 is 18 amino acids long. From germline, CDR1 is DFQATT and CDR2 SNEGSKA (reference sequence). Trimming removed 2 bases at V and 5 bases at J, with 24 bases between.

This clonotype was observed a few times. The chain recombines TRBV6-5 with TRBJ1-1; D possibly corresponds to TRBD1 (5 bases). The length of the CDR3 is 12 residues. V lost 3 bases to trimming and J lost 6 bases, with 8 bases between them. The germline gives CDR1 MNHEY, CDR2 SVGAGI. CDR3 bases: TGTGCCAGCAGTTATACGACAGCTGAAGCTTTCTTT. Encoded protein: CASSYTTAEAFF.

The chain has TRBV5-1 and TRBJ1-2, with D possibly TRBD1 on 6 matching bases. Germline CDR1 reads SGHRS; CDR2 reads YFSETQ. The CDR3 runs 16 residues. V lost 5 bases, J lost 7 bases, and 24 bases lay in between. The CDR3 is CASRQDFRDNLFGYTF. CDR3 DNA: TGCGCCAGCAGGCAAGATTTTCGGGACAACCTTTTTGGCTACACCTTC.

A single count supports this clonotype. A much larger clone differs from this one at a single base, so this may be a read error. It is likely a read error, because the conserved phenylalanine at the end of the CDR3 is missing. The chain carries TRBV20-1 and TRBJ1-2; TRBD1 might be the D (6 bases). This CDR3 is built from 14 residues. V gave up 6 bases and J gave up 7 bases, with 21 bases separating them. The germline V gene encodes CDR1 DFQATT and CDR2 SNEGSKA (reference sequence). CDR3 protein: CSAGEGTGKSGYTL. For the CDR3, the DNA is TGCAGTGCGGGGGAGGGCACAGGGAAAAGTGGCTACACCCTC.

As concerns this clonotype: It may be a read error: a sequence one base away is much more abundant. The chain has TRBV10-3 and TRBJ1-2; maybe TRBD1 (5 bases). Germline assignment: CDR1 ENHRY and CDR2 SYGVKD. There are 13 residues in the CDR3. The DNA for the CDR3 is TGTGGCATCAGTGATCGGGAAGGGGTTGGCTACACCTTC. This sequence encodes CGISDREGVGYTF.